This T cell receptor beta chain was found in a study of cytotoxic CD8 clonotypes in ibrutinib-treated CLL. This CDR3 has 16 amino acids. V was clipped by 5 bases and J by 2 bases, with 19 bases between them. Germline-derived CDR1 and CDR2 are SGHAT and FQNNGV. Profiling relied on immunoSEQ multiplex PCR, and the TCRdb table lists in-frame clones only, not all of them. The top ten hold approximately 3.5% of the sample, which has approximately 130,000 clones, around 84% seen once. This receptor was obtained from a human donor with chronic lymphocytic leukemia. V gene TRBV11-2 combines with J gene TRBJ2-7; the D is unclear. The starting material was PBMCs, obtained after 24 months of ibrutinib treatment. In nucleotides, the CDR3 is TGTGCCAGCAGCACACCCCGGACCCCGGCCCCCTACGAGCAGTACTTC. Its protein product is CASSTPRTPAPYEQYF.